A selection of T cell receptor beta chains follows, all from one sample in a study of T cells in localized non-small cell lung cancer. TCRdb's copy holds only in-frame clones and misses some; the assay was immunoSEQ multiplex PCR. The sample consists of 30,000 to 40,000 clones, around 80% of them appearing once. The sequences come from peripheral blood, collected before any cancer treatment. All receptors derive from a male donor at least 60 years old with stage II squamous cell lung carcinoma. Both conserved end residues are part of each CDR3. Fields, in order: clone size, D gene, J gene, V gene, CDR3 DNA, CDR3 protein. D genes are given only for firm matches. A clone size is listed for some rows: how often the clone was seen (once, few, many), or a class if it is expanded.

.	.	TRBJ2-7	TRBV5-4	TGTGCCAGCAGCTTCGACGGCTACGAGCAGTACTTC	CASSFDGYEQYF
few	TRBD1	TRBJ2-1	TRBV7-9	TGTGCCAGCAGCTTAGCGGCAGGGGGCGCGAGGAATGAGCAGTTCTTC	CASSLAAGGARNEQFF
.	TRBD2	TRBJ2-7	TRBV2	TGTGCCAGCAGCACTCTAGCGGGAGCTTACGAGCAGTACTTC	CASSTLAGAYEQYF
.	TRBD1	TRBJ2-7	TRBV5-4	TGTGCCAGCAGCCTTGACAGGGGCGACGAGCAGTACTTC	CASSLDRGDEQYF
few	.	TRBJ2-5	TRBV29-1	TGCAGCGTTTCAGACAGGAATAAAGAGACCCAGTACTTC	CSVSDRNKETQYF
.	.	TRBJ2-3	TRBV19	TGTGCCAGTAGTAGCCTTTTGGAAGGCCCAGATACGCAGTATTTT	CASSSLLEGPDTQYF
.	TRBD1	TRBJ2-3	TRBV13	TGTGCCAGCAGTGCTACAGGGGGGACAGGAGATACGCAGTATTTT	CASSATGGTGDTQYF
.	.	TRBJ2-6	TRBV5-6	TGTGCCAGCGGCAAGGGCGCTGGGGCCAACGTCCTGACTTTC	CASGKGAGANVLTF
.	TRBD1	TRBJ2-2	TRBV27	TGTGCCAGCAGTTACGGACAGGGTCGCGGGGAGCTGTTTTTT	CASSYGQGRGELFF
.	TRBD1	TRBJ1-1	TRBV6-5	TGTGCCAGCAGTTATAGGGACAGGGAAAGAGCTTTCTTT	CASSYRDRERAFF
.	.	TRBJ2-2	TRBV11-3	TGTGCCAGCAGCTTAGCAGGGATCGAAACCGGGGAGCTGTTTTTT	CASSLAGIETGELFF
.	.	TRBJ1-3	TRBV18	TGTGCCAGCTCACCAAACAGGGATGGGGAAAACACCATATATTTT	CASSPNRDGENTIYF
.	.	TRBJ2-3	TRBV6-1	TGTGCCAGCAGCGCGCTTAGGGCCTGGGATACGCAGTATTTT	CASSALRAWDTQYF
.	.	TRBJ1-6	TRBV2	TGTGCCAGCCGAAATTCTCCGAGCTCCTATAATTCACCCCTCCACTTT	CASRNSPSSYNSPLHF
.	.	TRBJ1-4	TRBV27	TGTGCCAGCGGTCGTGCCGCAACTAATGAAAAACTGTTTTTT	CASGRAATNEKLFF
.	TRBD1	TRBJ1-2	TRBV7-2	TGTGCCAGCAGCGGGGACAGGGGGTTTACTGGCTACACCTTC	CASSGDRGFTGYTF
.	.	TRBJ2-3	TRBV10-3	TGTGCCGCCCGACCCGGGTTCCTCTCCACAGATACGCAGTATTTT	CAARPGFLSTDTQYF
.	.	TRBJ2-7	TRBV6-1	TGTGCCAGCAGCGAGGACAGACCAACTTCCTACGAGCAGTACTTC	CASSEDRPTSYEQYF
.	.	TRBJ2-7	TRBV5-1	TGCGCCAGCAGCTTGGTCACCGGGTACGAGCAGTACTTC	CASSLVTGYEQYF
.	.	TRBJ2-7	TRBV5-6	TGTGCCAGCAGCCAGAGGTGGGTTTCCTACGAGCAGTACTTC	CASSQRWVSYEQYF
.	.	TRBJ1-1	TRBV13	TGTGCCAGCAGCTTAGGCGGGAACACTGAAGCTTTCTTT	CASSLGGNTEAFF
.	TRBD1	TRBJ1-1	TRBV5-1	TGCGCCAGCAGCCCCGACAGGGTGGGAGCTTTCTTT	CASSPDRVGAFF
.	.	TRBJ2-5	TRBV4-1	TGCGCCAGCAGCCAAGACAGCCATTTACAAGAGACCCAGTACTTC	CASSQDSHLQETQYF
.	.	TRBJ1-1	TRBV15	TGTGCCACCAGCTGGGGGAGGGGCACTGAAGCTTTCTTT	CATSWGRGTEAFF
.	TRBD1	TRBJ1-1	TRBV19	TGTGCCAGTAGTCTAACAGGGGGCTACACTGAAGCTTTCTTT	CASSLTGGYTEAFF
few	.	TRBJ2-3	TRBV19	TGTGCCAGTAGTATGATGAAGGCAGATACGCAGTATTTT	CASSMMKADTQYF
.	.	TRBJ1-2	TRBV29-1	TGCAGCGTTGAACAAACCAGGAACTATGGCTACACCTTC	CSVEQTRNYGYTF
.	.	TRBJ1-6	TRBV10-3	TGTGCCATCAGTGTCGAGACAGACTATAATTCACCCCTCCACTTT	CAISVETDYNSPLHF
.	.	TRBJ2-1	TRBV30	TGTGCCTGGAGTGTGTCGGCAGGGTTCAATGAGCAGTTCTTC	CAWSVSAGFNEQFF
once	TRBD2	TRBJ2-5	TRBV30	TGTGCCTGGAGTGTAGGACTAGCCGGAGAGACCCAGTACTTC	CAWSVGLAGETQYF
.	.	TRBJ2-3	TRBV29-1	TGCAGCGTCCCCTGTGTCGCGGATAGAATCACAGATACGCAGTATTTT	CSVPCVADRITDTQYF
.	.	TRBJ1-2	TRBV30	TGTGCCTGGAGTCCGAGTGGGATTCCTAACTATGGCTACACCTTC	CAWSPSGIPNYGYTF
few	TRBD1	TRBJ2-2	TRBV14	TGTGCCAGCAGACGACAGGGTTACACCGGGGAGCTGTTTTTT	CASRRQGYTGELFF
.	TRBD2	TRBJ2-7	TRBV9	TGTGCCAGCAGCCGTGAGCCAGCGGGGTTTTACGAGCAGTACTTC	CASSREPAGFYEQYF
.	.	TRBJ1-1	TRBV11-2	TGTGCCAGCAGCCCTTCCCGGGTGAGGACTGAAGCTTTCTTT	CASSPSRVRTEAFF
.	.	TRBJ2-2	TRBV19	TGTGCCAGTAGTGGAGGACAGTCGAACACCGGGGAGCTGTTTTTT	CASSGGQSNTGELFF
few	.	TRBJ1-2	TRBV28	TGTGCCAGCAACATACCGGGACGGTCGAAGTTCTATGGCTACACCTTC	CASNIPGRSKFYGYTF
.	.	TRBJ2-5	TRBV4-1	TGCGCCAGCTCCCCTGCAGGGGTGGAGACCCAGTACTTC	CASSPAGVETQYF
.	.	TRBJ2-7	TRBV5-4	TGTGCCAGCAGCCGGGACACCTACGAGCAGTACTTC	CASSRDTYEQYF
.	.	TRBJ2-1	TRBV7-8	TGTGCCAGCAGCCTGCCGGGGTTCAATGAGCAGTTCTTC	CASSLPGFNEQFF
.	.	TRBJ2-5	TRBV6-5	TGTGCCAGCAGTTACTCGAACGGGAAAGAGACCCAGTACTTC	CASSYSNGKETQYF
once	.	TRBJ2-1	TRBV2	TGTGCCAGCAGTGGCCGCGCTAGCCGTAGCGATGAGCAGTTCTTC	CASSGRASRSDEQFF
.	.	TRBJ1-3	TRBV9	TGTGCCAGCAGCGTAGGGACAGTGGGAGGAAACACCATATATTTT	CASSVGTVGGNTIYF
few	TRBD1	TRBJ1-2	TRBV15	TGTGCCACCAGCAGAGGGGCAGGGGGGTATAACTATGGCTACACCTTC	CATSRGAGGYNYGYTF
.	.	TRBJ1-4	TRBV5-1	TGCGCCAGCAGCTTACGGGGTGTTGATGAAAAACTGTTTTTT	CASSLRGVDEKLFF